A single sample gave rise to the 18 T cell receptor beta chains below, sequenced in a study of shared T cell receptors in the human thymus. The protocol was immunoSEQ multiplex PCR, while the TCRdb copy is restricted to in-frame clones and leaves out a portion. The sample contains some 700,000 clones, roughly 90% of which appear only once. This sample also belongs to another study, concerning human thymus T cells.

Sequences were obtained from thymocytes. The source of these receptors is a boy in the first two years of life with a congenital heart defect.

The chain couples TRBV5-6 to TRBJ2-5, with 8 bases aligning to TRBD1. This CDR3 has 14 amino acids. The germline CDR1 and CDR2 sequences are SGHDT and YYEEEE. Trimming removed 4 bases from V and 5 bases from J; junction bases left unmatched: 7. The CDR3 coding sequence is TGTGCCAGCAGCCTCGACAGGGGTAGGGAGACCCAGTACTTC. It codes for CASSLDRGRETQYF.

Note on this clone: Other nucleotide sequences in the sample specify the same CDR3. The chain combines TRBV30 with TRBJ2-3; 8 nucleotides align to TRBD2. V was clipped by 1 base and J by 4 bases; unmatched bases: 4. The CDR3 consists of 14 residues. CDR1 GTSNPN and CDR2 SVGIG come from the germline V gene (reference sequence). The CDR3 sequence: CAWSARAGADTQYF. The CDR3 region has the DNA TGTGCCTGGAGTGCCCGAGCGGGGGCAGATACGCAGTATTTT.

The chain couples TRBV12-2 to TRBJ2-5; the D segment call TRBD2 is taken from the table without a DNA check. TRBV12-2 is classified as a pseudogene. This CDR3 is 22 amino acids long. CDR3 in DNA: TGTGCAAGTCGCCTACCATATCCCGGGGAGCGGGAGGGGTCCTGGGAGCAAGAGACCCAGTACTTC. Translation: CASRLPYPGEREGSWEQETQYF.

V usage is TRBV19 and J usage is TRBJ1-2, with D possibly TRBD1 on 6 matching bases. The length of the CDR3 is 19 residues. CDR1 and CDR2 (germline): LNHDA, SQIVND (reference sequence). Trimming removed 5 bases from V and 0 bases from J, with 25 bases in between. CDR3 sequence reads: CASSQRPVGQHPANYGYTF. Written as DNA, the CDR3 is TGTGCCAGTAGTCAAAGACCGGTGGGACAACACCCAGCTAACTATGGCTACACCTTC. The entire variable domain, with the rest obtained from reference TRBV19 and TRBJ1-2, is as follows: DGGITQSPKYLFRKEGQNVTLSCEQNLNHDAMYWYRQDPGQGLRLIYYSQIVNDFQKGDIAEGYSVSREKKESFPLTVTSAQKNPTAFYLCASSQRPVGQHPANYGYTFGSGTRLTVV.

This sequence joins TRBV4-2 and TRBJ2-5; 9 bases are shared with TRBD2. Germline V gene lookup returns CDR1 LGHNA and CDR2 YNFKEQ. This CDR3 comprises 15 residues. V was pared by 1 base and J by 3 bases, with 3 bases of the junction left unmatched. The CDR3 protein is CASSQVSGRKETQYF. CDR3 nucleotide sequence: TGTGCCAGCAGCCAAGTTAGCGGGAGAAAAGAGACCCAGTACTTC.

The V gene is TRBV10-3, the J gene TRBJ2-7, with 7 bases aligning to TRBD1. Germline V gene data show CDR1 as ENHRY and CDR2 as SYGVKD. Germline trimming cut 7 bases from V and 2 bases from J; bases unmatched to any gene: 8. This CDR3 has 14 residues. This CDR3 is CAITPTGPPYEQYF. The CDR3 nucleotides are TGTGCCATCACTCCGACAGGGCCTCCCTACGAGCAGTACTTC.

J is TRBJ2-4 and V is TRBV7-2, with 12 bases lining up with TRBD1. The V gene end was trimmed by 5 bases and the J gene end by 5 bases; junction bases not matched to a gene: 10. The CDR3 extends over 17 amino acids. Germline lookup yields CDR1 SGHTA and CDR2 FQGNSA. This CDR3 is CASSKPFGTGGENIQYF. DNA of the CDR3: TGTGCCAGCAGCAAGCCCTTTGGGACAGGGGGCGAAAACATTCAGTACTTC.

The J gene is TRBJ1-2, the V gene TRBV28; a weak D match, TRBD1 (5 bases). The CDR3 has 14 amino acids. Trimming stripped 5 bases from V and 2 bases from J, with 12 bases between. Germline CDR1 is MDHEN and CDR2 is SYDVKM. In DNA, the CDR3 is TGTGCCAGCAGTGCGGGACCTCAGAACTATGGCTACACCTTC. Its translation is CASSAGPQNYGYTF.

V is TRBV6-5 and J is TRBJ2-7, with 8 bases identical to TRBD1. The V segment lost 6 bases and the J segment 3 bases; nucleotides outside the gene matches: 1. The CDR3 has 12 amino acids. Germline CDR1 MNHEY, CDR2 SVGAGI. The CDR3 DNA follows: TGTGCCAGCAGCGACAGGGGCTACGAGCAGTACTTC. Translating gives CASSDRGYEQYF.

The chain joins TRBV4-2 to TRBJ2-7; 12 bases map to TRBD2. The V segment lost 1 base and the J segment 4 bases; nucleotides outside the gene matches: 11. CDR1 LGHNA and CDR2 YNFKEQ come from the germline V gene. The CDR3 loop spans 18 amino acids. The CDR3 DNA reads TGTGCCAGCAGCCAAGCTATTCCCAGACTAGCGGGAGAATACGAGCAGTACTTC. Translation: CASSQAIPRLAGEYEQYF.

This rearrangement joins TRBV4-2 to TRBJ2-3; 8 bases are a match to TRBD2. The germline CDR1 and CDR2 sequences are LGHNA and YNFKEQ. V was clipped by 4 bases and J by 3 bases; unmatched bases: 15. This CDR3 spans 18 amino acids. In DNA, the CDR3 is TGTGCCAGCAGCCCAACCGGGGGCGGCGGGAGGAATACAGATACGCAGTATTTT. Protein sequence: CASSPTGGGGRNTDTQYF.

J is TRBJ2-7 and V is TRBV28, with 8 bases lining up with TRBD1. This CDR3 contains 14 residues. After removal of 5 bases from V and 2 bases from J, the junction contained 5 bases not matched to a gene. Germline V gives CDR1 MDHEN, CDR2 SYDVKM. CDR3 region: CASSPRTGPYEQYF. The CDR3 DNA sequence: TGTGCCAGCAGTCCCCGGACAGGGCCCTACGAGCAGTACTTC.

The chain uses TRBV7-2 and TRBJ2-2; no definite D call. Germline V gene lookup returns CDR1 SGHTA and CDR2 FQGNSA. CDR3 length: 13 residues. V gave up 5 bases and J gave up 7 bases, with 11 bases separating them. As DNA, the CDR3 is TGTGCCAGCAGCGACGACTTTGACGGGGAGCTGTTTTTT. Amino acid sequence: CASSDDFDGELFF.

The V and J genes are TRBV18 and TRBJ1-4, with TRBD1 matching 8 bases. This CDR3 has 15 amino acids. Per germline, CDR1 KGHSH and CDR2 LQKENI. V shed 2 bases, J shed 8 bases, and the junction held 7 bases outside the gene matches. The CDR3 spells CASSPGGQGNEKLFF. The CDR3 DNA reads TGTGCCAGCTCACCAGGAGGACAGGGTAACGAAAAACTGTTTTTT.

The chain carries TRBV4-1 and TRBJ2-5; D unresolved. CDR1 is MGHRA, CDR2 YSYEKL, per germline. CDR3 size: 19 residues. V lost 1 base and J lost 4, with 25 bases in between. The CDR3, as DNA: TGCGCCAGCAGCCAAGTTCCAAAGCTAGACGACTGTCAAGGAGAGACCCAGTACTTC. Encoded protein: CASSQVPKLDDCQGETQYF.

The CDR3 sequence is CASSLLLGQVNTGELFF. CDR3 nucleotides: TGTGCCAGCAGCTTACTACTGGGCCAGGTGAACACCGGGGAGCTGTTTTTT. V is TRBV11-2 and J is TRBJ2-2; D gene unclear. With 2 bases removed from V and 1 base from J, the gap between germline ends came to 14 bases. The CDR3 has 17 amino acids. Per the germline V gene, CDR1 is SGHAT and CDR2 is FQNNGV.

This chain links TRBV7-3 with TRBJ2-3; 13 bases match TRBD2. V trimming: 2 bases; J trimming: 0 bases; junction bases outside the gene matches: 5. The CDR3 contains 18 residues. Germline CDR1 SGHTA, CDR2 FQGTGA. The CDR3 reads CASSLSGTSGKSTDTQYF. CDR3 bases: TGTGCCAGCAGCTTATCTGGGACTAGCGGGAAAAGCACAGATACGCAGTATTTT.

The chain links TRBV4-1 to TRBJ2-5; 9 bases align to TRBD2. The germline V gene has CDR1 MGHRA and CDR2 YSYEKL. V trimming: 3 bases; J trimming: 2 bases; junction bases outside the gene matches: 10. The CDR3 runs 17 residues. In nucleotides, the CDR3 is TGCGCCAGCAGCCACCTCGTAGTAGCGGGAGCTCAAGAGACCCAGTACTTC. Its protein product is CASSHLVVAGAQETQYF.